This T cell receptor (beta chain) was profiled in a study of regulatory T cells in long-lasting Graves disease. Described time point: newly diagnosed GD, antithyroid drugs for less than 3 months. PBMCs were the source of the RNA used for TCR sequencing. The TCR beta library used iRepertoire HTBI primers with Arm-PCR amplification of CDR3. Original handling: In the combined samples, under 80 TRBV and 14 TRBJ segments were identified. Via MiXCR, TCRdb re-called the multiplex PCR reads, giving one row per CDR3 protein. It is TCRdb's table, rather than the study itself, that gives the V and J calls and clone size. The data show 680,000 or so distinct CDR3 sequences, approximately 15% seen once. Concerning this clonotype: As yet, its antigen is unknown.

Findings and caveats of the study: Those with persistent disease had in common more public clonotypes (approximately 2,500) than new patients (about 900). Favored usage of TRBV28, TRBJ1-2 and TRBJ2-5 was recorded in persistent disease.

This CDR3 is 17 amino acids long. Looked up from germline, CDR1 is KGHDR and CDR2 is SFDVKD. The J segment lost 4 bases and the V segment lost 1 base, leaving 9 bases of the junction unmatched. These records were also assigned to another study, of T cells in Graves' hyperthyroidism and ophthalmopathy.

Source: peripheral blood mononuclear cells (PBMCs), taken at new diagnosis, from a patient treated with antithyroid drugs. The receptor comes from a woman in her 30s with Graves disease. This rearrangement joins TRBV24-1 to TRBJ2-1, with TRBD2 identical over 7 bases. In DNA, the CDR3 is TGTGCCACCAGTGATTTTTCTGGCGGGAGTGGTTACAATGAGCAGTTCTTC. This encodes CATSDFSGGSGYNEQFF.